Presented here are 12 T cell receptor beta chains from one specimen sequenced in a study of blood T cell repertoires in COVID-19 (dated by TCRdb to 2018 to 2021). The library relied on the immunoSEQ multiplex PCR assay. In TCRdb, the immuneACCESS table is reduced to in-frame sequences with V and J assigned. These tables do not hold every clone; where another copy was compared, an unresolved V gene accounts for under half, and the others remain unexplained. The sample table contains 250,000 or so clones; only one count was recorded for about 91% of them. Together, the top ten hold about 6.7% of the sample. The sample was peripheral blood. The receptors come from a woman aged 25-40 years with COVID-19, enrolled during active disease.

The chain couples TRBV21-1 to TRBJ2-7; the D call in the table, TRBD2, was not verified against the DNA. TRBV21-1 is a listed pseudogene. This CDR3 comprises 14 residues. The DNA of the CDR3 is TGTGCCAGCAGCAAGGCTAGCGGGTTTGTCGAGCAGTACTTC. Amino acids: CASSKASGFVEQYF.

This rearrangement joins TRBV6-5 to TRBJ1-6, with 8 nucleotides matching TRBD1. CDR1 and CDR2 from the germline V gene are MNHEY and SVGAGI. The CDR3 is 15 residues long. V gave up 10 bases and J gave up 8 bases; unmatched junction bases: 13. CDR3 protein: CATYRLRGRDSPLHF. CDR3 nucleotide sequence: TGTGCCACCTACCGACTCAGGGGGCGAGATTCACCCCTCCACTTT.

This chain connects TRBV10-1 to TRBJ1-2, with D unclear. The CDR3 loop spans 12 amino acids. Germline V gene data show CDR1 as WNHNN and CDR2 as SYGVQD (reference sequence). Trimming left V 2 bases short and J 7 bases short, with 8 bases between. CDR3 loop: CASSEIRGGYTF. The CDR3, as DNA: TGCGCCAGCAGTGAGATCCGGGGTGGCTACACCTTC.

The chain has TRBV3-1 (or the pseudogene TRBV3-2) and TRBJ1-1; D perhaps matches TRBD1 (5 bases). The CDR3 extends over 14 amino acids. The germline gives CDR1 LGHDT, CDR2 YNNKEL (reference sequence). V shed 0 bases and J shed 6 bases, with 11 bases lying between them. CDR3 residues: CASSQEVQGAEAFF. For the CDR3, the DNA is TGTGCCAGCAGCCAAGAGGTCCAGGGTGCTGAAGCTTTCTTT.

This chain links TRBV11-2 with TRBJ1-1, with TRBD1 as a possible D gene (6 bases). V lost 5 bases to trimming and J lost 11 bases, with 21 bases between them. Germline V gives CDR1 SGHAT, CDR2 FQNNGV. The CDR3 has 14 residues. For the CDR3, the DNA is TGTGCCAGCAGCCCTGTAGACAGGAAAGGGCGCGCTTTCTTT. It translates to CASSPVDRKGRAFF.

The chain recombines TRBV19 with TRBJ1-2; no clear D. The V gene's germline CDR1 is LNHDA and CDR2 SQIVND (reference sequence). V was clipped by 7 bases and J by 3 bases, with 15 bases between them. The CDR3 loop spans 14 amino acids. The CDR3 here is CASNSALRDYGYTF. The CDR3 nucleotides are TGTGCCAGTAATTCGGCGCTTCGGGACTATGGCTACACCTTC.

The J gene is TRBJ2-3, the V gene TRBV7-2, with TRBD2 identical over 14 bases. V lost 3 bases, J lost 8 bases, and 13 bases stayed unmatched. The CDR3 has 18 amino acids. Germline CDR1 reads SGHTA; CDR2 reads FQGNSA. This chain's CDR3 is CASSFQGLAGGGRSTQYF. The CDR3 DNA sequence: TGTGCCAGCAGCTTCCAAGGACTAGCGGGAGGAGGGAGGAGTACGCAGTATTTT.

The chain combines TRBV25-1 with TRBJ1-6; D remains ambiguous. Germline assignment: CDR1 MGHDK and CDR2 SYGVNS. CDR3 length: 14 amino acids. The germline V and J ends were trimmed by 2 bases and 7 bases, with 9 bases remaining between them. The CDR3 nucleotides are TGTGCCAGCAGTGAACACGGGAACAATTCACCCCTCCACTTT. Amino acid sequence: CASSEHGNNSPLHF.

In this sample, this clone turned up once. This rearrangement joins TRBV5-1 to TRBJ2-5; unclear D gene. The CDR3 is made up of 13 amino acids. V was shortened by 0 bases and J by 4 bases, with 7 bases between the two germline ends. CDR1 is SGHRS and CDR2 is YFSETQ in the germline V gene. The CDR3 sequence: CASSLAEVETQYF. CDR3 coding DNA: TGCGCCAGCAGCTTGGCCGAGGTAGAGACCCAGTACTTC.

The genes are TRBV19 and TRBJ1-1, with D hard to call. V was clipped by 5 bases and J by 1 base, with 14 bases between them. The CDR3 loop spans 15 amino acids. From germline, CDR1 is LNHDA and CDR2 SQIVND (reference sequence). The CDR3 spells CASSAQSRGNTEAFF. The DNA for the CDR3 is TGTGCCAGTAGTGCTCAGAGCCGGGGGAACACTGAAGCTTTCTTT.

The chain links TRBV7-6 to TRBJ2-2, with D tentatively TRBD2 (5 bases). The CDR3 runs to 16 residues. Germline loops: CDR1 SGHVS, CDR2 FNYEAQ. V was pared by 6 bases and J by 3 bases, with 17 bases between. CDR3 sequence (DNA): TGTGCCAGCAGAAAGACCCCGGCCGGGGACACCGGGGAGCTGTTTTTT. It yields the protein CASRKTPAGDTGELFF. Together with reference TRBV7-6 and TRBJ2-2, the CDR3 gives the full variable domain: GAGVSQSPRYKVTKRGQDVALRCDPISGHVSLYWYRQALGQGPEFLTYFNYEAQQDKSGLPNDRFSAERPEGSISTLTIQRTEQRDSAMYRCASRKTPAGDTGELFFGEGSRLTVL.

The V gene is TRBV24-1, the J gene TRBJ2-3, with D perhaps matching TRBD2 (5 bases). Germline V gene data show CDR1 as KGHDR and CDR2 as SFDVKD. The CDR3 extends over 14 amino acids. Trimming cost V 4 bases and J 2 bases, with 9 bases left between them. This CDR3 reads CATSERTSTDTQYF. The CDR3 DNA reads as TGTGCCACCAGTGAAAGGACTTCCACAGATACGCAGTATTTT.